This entry features one T cell receptor beta chain sequence. What it binds is not known. CD45RO-negative, CCR7-selected cells formed the naive CD8 fraction, which excluded terminally differentiated effector memory CD45RA+ cells. This specimen belongs to a study of shared clonotypes between healthy human individuals. The study, taken as a whole, reports: Sampling covered nothing but blood. Tissue TCR repertoires likely differ from those found in blood. Richness estimates generally favored naive over memory subsets. Non-shared clonotypes displayed generation probabilities falling below those of clonotypes present in all four donors. Rarefaction demonstrated incomplete sorted-subset sequencing despite large depth.

The germline V and J ends were trimmed by 5 bases and 8 bases, with 18 bases remaining between them. This CDR3 has 15 residues. The germline V gene encodes CDR1 MNHNY and CDR2 SVGAGI (reference sequence). Data came from immunoSEQ multiplex PCR; TCRdb stores just in-frame clones and leaves some out. The sample carries 600,000 or so clones, roughly 98% recorded once. The sequenced sample was naive CD8+ T cells sorted from blood. This rearrangement joins TRBV6-6 to TRBJ1-4, with D possibly matching TRBD1 (5 bases). This TCR derives from a man between 25 and 39 years old in good health. The CDR3 spells CASSPPAGFREKLFF. The CDR3 DNA reads as TGTGCCAGCAGTCCACCGGCAGGGTTTCGGGAAAAACTGTTTTTT.